This paragraph covers one T cell receptor beta chain sequence. The data belong to a study of control samples from healthy donors and cancer patients. Clones were read by immunoSEQ multiplex PCR, and TCRdb kept only the in-frame ones, dropping some. The repertoire consists of 24,000 or so clones, with roughly 93% occurring once and the leading ten covering roughly 13%. CDR3 length: 16 residues. With V trimmed by 0 bases and J by 1 base, 3 bases remained unmatched. Germline values: CDR1 SGHRS, CDR2 YFSETQ. This TCR derives from a man aged 45-65 years with lung cancer. The sample consisted of PBMCs. The rearrangement joins TRBV5-1 to TRBJ2-2, with 7 bases lining up with TRBD2. CDR3 in amino acids: CASSLGLAVNTGELFF. The CDR3 DNA reads as TGCGCCAGCAGCTTGGGGCTAGCGGTGAACACCGGGGAGCTGTTTTTT.